The 26 T cell receptor beta chains below come from one sample, sequenced in a study of cytomegalovirus exposure and HLA in healthy donors. TCRdb's table, derived via immunoSEQ multiplex PCR, lists solely in-frame clones and lacks some. The table includes around 150,000 clones, about 90% detected once. Sequencing was carried out using PBMCs. Receptors were obtained from a woman aged 25 to 39 in good health and CMV-seronegative.

J is TRBJ1-1 and V is TRBV28, with 8 bases fitting TRBD1. Germline V gives CDR1 MDHEN, CDR2 SYDVKM. CDR3 size: 16 residues. Unmatched junction bases numbered 11, after V lost 6 bases and J lost 2 bases. CDR3: CASSPPRTGFNTEAFF. The DNA of the CDR3 is TGTGCCAGCAGCCCGCCCCGGACAGGGTTTAACACTGAAGCTTTCTTT.

This clone appeared a single time. J is TRBJ1-3 and V is TRBV6-1; D is unresolved. CDR1 and CDR2 from the germline V gene are MNHNS and SASEGT. V was cut by 2 bases and J by 0 bases, with 5 bases left in between. CDR3 size: 14 residues. The CDR3 nucleotides read TGTGCCAGCAGTGAAAAATACTCTGGAAACACCATATATTTT. Its translation: CASSEKYSGNTIYF.

This sequence joins TRBV4-3 and TRBJ2-1; 7 bases map to TRBD2. Germline CDR1 reads LGHNA; CDR2 reads YSLEER. The CDR3 contains 18 residues. J gave up 6 bases and V 1 base, and 15 bases lay outside the gene matches. The CDR3 coding sequence is TGCGCCAGCAGCCAAGGGTTATTCGGGCGGGAGCCGGGCAATGAGCAGTTCTTC. As protein: CASSQGLFGREPGNEQFF.

This chain connects TRBV11-2 to TRBJ1-1; D is uncertain. The CDR3 is 13 amino acids. The V end lost 6 bases, the J end lost 6 bases, and 14 bases lay between the germline ends. The germline V gene has CDR1 SGHAT and CDR2 FQNNGV. The CDR3: CASSPGKAAEAFF. The DNA of the CDR3 is TGTGCCAGCAGTCCAGGAAAGGCTGCTGAAGCTTTCTTT. Full variable domain (missing parts from reference TRBV11-2 and TRBJ1-1): EAGVAQSPRYKIIEKRQSVAFWCNPISGHATLYWYQQILGQGPKLLIQFQNNGVVDDSQLPKDRFSAERLKGVDSTLKIQPAKLEDSAVYLCASSPGKAAEAFFGQGTRLTVV.

This clone was counted a single time. The chain joins TRBV7-3 to TRBJ2-1; D call uncertain. V lost 2 bases, J lost 5 bases, and 13 bases lay in between. There are 15 residues in the CDR3. Germline V lookup: CDR1 SGHTA, CDR2 FQGTGA. As DNA, the CDR3 is TGTGCCAGCAGCTTAGAACGTTTGTCTAACAATGAGCAGTTCTTC. Its translation: CASSLERLSNNEQFF.

The chain has TRBV29-1 and TRBJ2-6; D gene ambiguous. The V end was cut by 3 bases, the J end by 1 base, with 10 bases between. The CDR3 covers 15 residues. The germline CDR1 and CDR2 sequences are SQVTM and ANQGSEA. The CDR3 here is CSVDSGQSGANVLTF. The CDR3 DNA reads as TGCAGCGTTGACTCGGGTCAGTCTGGGGCCAACGTCCTGACTTTC.

This clone was seen a single time. The CDR3 nucleotides read TGTGCCAGCACCGCGACGGCTTACGAGCAGTACTTC. This encodes CASTATAYEQYF. V is TRBV2 and J is TRBJ2-7; D not resolved. Germline V gene sequence: CDR1 SNHLY, CDR2 FYNNEI. Trimming removed 7 bases at V and 4 bases at J, with 11 bases between. The CDR3 consists of 12 residues.

The chain uses TRBV6-6 and TRBJ1-1; D remains unclear. The CDR3 is made up of 15 amino acids. CDR1 and CDR2 from the germline V gene are MNHNY and SVGAGI (reference sequence). The V end was cut by 1 base, the J end by 1 base, with 10 bases between. The CDR3 DNA reads as TGTGCCAGCAGTTACTTTTTGGGGTCGAACACTGAAGCTTTCTTT. This gives the protein CASSYFLGSNTEAFF.

This chain joins TRBV6-4 and TRBJ2-3, with TRBD2 matching 11 bases. Germline CDR1 reads MRHNA; CDR2 reads SNTAGT. V trimming: 5 bases; J trimming: 2 bases; junction bases outside the gene matches: 3. This CDR3 has 15 amino acids. CDR3 region: CASSRLAGSTDTQYF. The CDR3 nucleotides read TGTGCCAGCAGTCGACTAGCGGGGTCCACAGATACGCAGTATTTT.

The CDR3 is CASSTLAGEQYF. CDR3 nucleotides: TGTGCCAGCAGCACTCTTGCAGGGGAGCAGTACTTC. The chain employs TRBV5-5 and TRBJ2-7; D perhaps matches TRBD1 (5 bases). Deletions cut 4 bases from V and 7 bases from J, with 12 bases between. The CDR3 loop spans 12 amino acids. Germline lookup yields CDR1 SGHKS and CDR2 YYEKEE (reference sequence). Looking up the rest from reference TRBV5-5 and TRBJ2-7 gives the full variable domain: DAGVTQSPTHLIKTRGQQVTLRCSPISGHKSVSWYQQVLGQGPQFIFQYYEKEERGRGNFPDRFSARQFPNYSSELNVNALLLGDSALYLCASSTLAGEQYFGPGTRLTVT.

This CDR3 reads CASSLTGGNYNEQFF. The CDR3 nucleotides read TGTGCCAGCAGCTTAACGGGCGGAAACTACAATGAGCAGTTCTTC. The V gene is TRBV7-2, the J gene TRBJ2-1; D not certain. Trimming took 2 bases from V and 3 from J, leaving 11 bases between them. Germline assignment: CDR1 SGHTA and CDR2 FQGNSA. CDR3 length equals 15 residues.

This clone appeared once. The rearrangement joins TRBV5-5 to TRBJ2-1; 10 nucleotides match TRBD2. Germline CDR1 SGHKS, CDR2 YYEKEE (reference sequence). The V and J ends lost 6 bases and 4 bases, in that order; junction bases with no gene match: 4. CDR3 length equals 14 residues. Here the CDR3 reads CASTATSGYNEQFF. For the CDR3, the DNA is TGTGCCAGCACCGCGACTAGCGGGTACAATGAGCAGTTCTTC.

V is TRBV28 and J is TRBJ2-1; 10 bases are shared with TRBD1. Germline assignment: CDR1 MDHEN and CDR2 SYDVKM. With 10 bases clipped from V and 5 bases from J, the junction kept 5 bases outside the gene matches. CDR3 size: 13 residues. The CDR3 spells CATSGTGDNEQFF. CDR3 DNA sequence: TGTGCCACCTCCGGGACAGGGGACAATGAGCAGTTCTTC.

This chain uses TRBV5-1 with TRBJ1-1, with TRBD1 matching 7 bases. V shed 0 bases and J 3 bases; nucleotides not matched to a gene: 11. CDR1 SGHRS and CDR2 YFSETQ come from the germline V gene. CDR3 length equals 17 residues. The DNA for the CDR3 is TGCGCCAGCAGCTTGGGGACAGGTCCGAAGGGGTACACTGAAGCTTTCTTT. This sequence encodes CASSLGTGPKGYTEAFF.

This chain connects TRBV28 to TRBJ1-5, with D tentatively TRBD1 (6 bases). The ends were cut back, 10 bases at V and 0 bases at J, with 16 bases in the middle. The length of the CDR3 is 15 residues. Germline lookup yields CDR1 MDHEN and CDR2 SYDVKM. As DNA, the CDR3 is TGTGCCATACACAAAGGGGGTAATAGCAATCAGCCCCAGCATTTT. This encodes CAIHKGGNSNQPQHF.

The V call is TRBV30, the J call TRBJ1-2; D gene uncertain. Germline V gene sequence: CDR1 GTSNPN, CDR2 SVGIG (reference sequence). The CDR3 loop spans 17 amino acids. Trimming took 0 bases from V and 3 from J, leaving 20 bases between them. Here the CDR3 DNA reads TGTGCCTGGAGTGTACCGTTTTGGTCAGGCCCGGACTATGGCTACACCTTC. Translating gives CAWSVPFWSGPDYGYTF.

The chain is built from TRBV5-4 and TRBJ2-2, with D possibly TRBD2 on 5 matching bases. Trimming cost V 4 bases and J 5 bases, with 9 bases left between them. Germline V gives CDR1 SGHNT, CDR2 YYREEE (reference sequence). The CDR3 has 13 amino acids. CDR3 amino acids: CASSPGLTGELFF. The CDR3, as DNA: TGTGCCAGCAGCCCGGGGTTGACCGGGGAGCTGTTTTTT.

This rearrangement joins TRBV5-6 to TRBJ2-1, with 12 nucleotides matching TRBD1. V lost 4 bases and J lost 8; bases outside the gene matches: 4. The CDR3 contains 14 residues. Looked up from germline, CDR1 is SGHDT and CDR2 is YYEEEE. The CDR3 sequence is CASSLGQGAYEQFF. The CDR3 nucleotides read TGTGCCAGCAGCCTGGGACAGGGGGCCTATGAGCAGTTCTTC.

The gene calls are TRBV2 and TRBJ1-1, with D unclear. The germline CDR1 and CDR2 sequences are SNHLY and FYNNEI. The V end lost 6 bases, the J end lost 4 bases, and 15 bases lay between the germline ends. This CDR3 has 14 amino acids. The CDR3 reads CASSTLEGGTEAFF. In nucleotides, the CDR3 is TGTGCCAGCAGCACTCTGGAGGGAGGCACTGAAGCTTTCTTT.

The gene calls are TRBV4-3 and TRBJ1-2; 7 bases fit TRBD1. V shed 5 bases, J shed 4 bases, and the junction held 7 bases outside the gene matches. The CDR3 contains 14 residues. Germline CDR1 is LGHNA and CDR2 is YSLEER. The CDR3 loop is CASSKQGSGYGYTF. CDR3 coding DNA: TGCGCCAGCAGCAAACAGGGGTCCGGCTATGGCTACACCTTC.

The chain carries TRBV14 and TRBJ2-3, with D possibly matching TRBD2 (6 bases). The germline gives CDR1 SGHDN, CDR2 FVKESK. The CDR3 has 16 residues. Trimming left V 2 bases short and J 2 bases short, with 14 bases between. The DNA of the CDR3 is TGTGCCAGCAGCCAAAGACCGGGACTCGACACAGATACGCAGTATTTT. Its translation: CASSQRPGLDTDTQYF.

This sequence joins TRBV5-1 and TRBJ2-2; no clear D. The CDR3 has 14 residues. The germline CDR1 and CDR2 sequences are SGHRS and YFSETQ. The V and J ends lost 4 bases and 3 bases respectively, with 10 bases between them. The chain's CDR3 is CASSIRADTGELFF. For the CDR3, the DNA is TGCGCCAGCAGCATCCGGGCGGACACCGGGGAGCTGTTTTTT.

This clone was detected only once. This rearrangement joins TRBV5-5 to TRBJ2-1; unclear D gene. Germline CDR1 SGHKS, CDR2 YYEKEE (reference sequence). Trimming took off 1 base at V and 7 bases at J, with 12 bases between the two ends. The CDR3 totals 14 residues. CDR3 sequence reads: CASSLSAVGNEQFF. The CDR3 DNA is TGTGCCAGCAGCTTGTCGGCGGTTGGGAATGAGCAGTTCTTC.

The chain has TRBV15 and TRBJ2-7, with D maybe TRBD1 (5 bases). Deletions cut 6 bases from V and 6 bases from J, with 18 bases between. Germline assignment: CDR1 LNHNV and CDR2 YYDKDF (reference sequence). CDR3 length: 14 residues. CDR3 nucleotide sequence: TGTGCCACCAGTCCTGTCCAGGGTGTCAGCGAGCAGTACTTC. Protein: CATSPVQGVSEQYF.

The CDR3 DNA reads as TGTGCCAGCAGTTTGAACCAAGAGACCCAGTACTTC. Translating it yields CASSLNQETQYF. The rearrangement uses TRBV28 and TRBJ2-5, with D unresolved. Germline CDR1 reads MDHEN; CDR2 reads SYDVKM. The CDR3 runs to 12 residues. Trimming cost V 3 bases and J 0 bases, with 2 bases left between them.

The chain links TRBV11-2 to TRBJ2-1, with 7 nucleotides matching TRBD2. The V segment lost 2 bases and the J segment 5 bases; nucleotides outside the gene matches: 6. CDR1 SGHAT and CDR2 FQNNGV come from the germline V gene. The CDR3 loop spans 15 amino acids. The CDR3 protein is CASSLRGSGNNEQFF. As DNA, the CDR3 is TGTGCCAGCAGCTTAAGGGGCAGCGGGAACAATGAGCAGTTCTTC.